This T cell receptor beta chain was documented in a study of identical twins. Findings and caveats of the study: Insertions ran lower in abundant cord blood beta clonotypes, though not in memory repertoires. In zero-insertion analyses, partial confounding could arise from invariant MAIT and iNKT cells.

V lost 1 base and J 8 bases, leaving 10 bases between the germline ends. The length of the CDR3 is 13 residues. Germline V lookup: CDR1 SGHVS, CDR2 FNYEAQ. This clonotype was counted between two and nine times. Its antigen remains unknown. TCRdb reprocessed the 5' RACE reads via MiXCR and lists one record per CDR3 protein. The data contain 450,000 or so distinct CDR3 sequences, approximately 15% of them singletons. This sample was also put to use in a study of yellow fever vaccine responses in identical twins.

The V call is TRBV7-6, the J call TRBJ2-3; D is possibly TRBD2 (6 bases). Sequencing used CD4+ T cells sorted from blood. The sequence derives from a woman aged 18-30 years in good health. The CDR3 nucleotides read TGTGCCAGCAGCTTAGGGGGACTTGCTACGCAGTATTTT. It yields the protein CASSLGGLATQYF.